This T cell receptor (beta chain) was captured by sequencing in a study of T cells after yellow fever vaccination. The CDR3 sequence is 12 residues long. CDR1 and CDR2 (germline): SQVTM, ANQGSEA. Trimming removed 4 bases from V and 4 bases from J, with 10 bases in between. This clonotype came up a few times. Its antigen is not known. Study findings and constraints: Reappearance after the booster was observed for most primary-vaccination clones (more than 95% CD4, just over 85% CD8). A weaker secondary response peaked on day 5, the primary on day 15.

TCRdb used MiXCR to reprocess the 5' RACE reads, holding one entry per CDR3 protein. The table includes just under 600,000 distinct CDR3 sequences, roughly 12% detected once. Material: PBMCs, obtained on the day of the yellow fever booster vaccination. The TCR originated in a man aged 25-45 years who received the YFV17D yellow fever vaccine. The rearrangement joins TRBV29-1 to TRBJ1-1; unclear D gene. CDR3 loop: CSVGLVATEAFF. CDR3 sequence (DNA): TGCAGCGTTGGTCTCGTAGCCACTGAAGCTTTCTTT. Full variable domain (missing parts from reference TRBV29-1 and TRBJ1-1): SAVISQKPSRDICQRGTSLTIQCQVDSQVTMMFWYRQQPGQSLTLIATANQGSEATYESGFVIDKFPISRPNLTFSTLTVSNMSPEDSSIYLCSVGLVATEAFFGQGTRLTVV.